A selection of T cell receptor beta chains follows, all from one sample in a study of brain T cells in children with intractable seizures. Data came from immunoSEQ multiplex PCR; TCRdb stores just in-frame clones and leaves some out. The repertoire holds around 340,000 clones, with more than 85% as singletons. The source was peripheral blood, collected 4 to 6 months after surgery. Every receptor here comes from a boy younger than two with tuberous sclerosis and intractable seizures. Both conserved end residues are part of each CDR3. D genes are given only for firm matches. Size values are once, few and many counts, or a class for expanded clones, and some rows have none.

cdr3_nt cdr3_aa v_call clone_size j_call cdr3_length d_call
TGTGCCAGCAGCTTAGATAGGGATGGCTACACCTTC CASSLDRDGYTF TRBV7-8 NA TRBJ1-2 12 NA
TGCGCCAGCAGCCATCTAACAGGACAGGGGGTCACAGATACGCAGTATTTT CASSHLTGQGVTDTQYF TRBV4-1 once TRBJ2-3 17 TRBD1
TGTGCCAGCAGCTTAGAGACTCCGGGACAGGGGTTCGCCGGGGAGCTGTTTTTT CASSLETPGQGFAGELFF TRBV4-2 NA TRBJ2-2 18 TRBD1
TGTGCCAGCAGCTTCGGGGGACCCCAAGAGACCCAGTACTTC CASSFGGPQETQYF TRBV7-9 once TRBJ2-5 14 NA
TGTGCCAGCAGCAAACGTCTACAGGCTAACTATGGCTACACCTTC CASSKRLQANYGYTF TRBV5-8 NA TRBJ1-2 15 NA
TGTGCCAGCAGCCCATGGTGGGGGTTGCAGTCACCCCTCCACTTT CASSPWWGLQSPLHF TRBV7-2 NA TRBJ1-6 15 NA
TGCGCCAGCAGCTTGGGAGACATTAGCAATCAGCCCCAGCATTTT CASSLGDISNQPQHF TRBV5-1 NA TRBJ1-5 15 NA
TGTGCCAGCAGCCTTCTAGCGGGAGGGTATTCCTACGAGCAGTACTTC CASSLLAGGYSYEQYF TRBV7-9 NA TRBJ2-7 16 TRBD2
TGCAGCGTTGGGGGTGGGAGGCAAGAGACCCAGTACTTC CSVGGGRQETQYF TRBV29-1 NA TRBJ2-5 13 NA
TGTGCCAGCAGTCTCCGGGACAACTATGGCTACACCTTC CASSLRDNYGYTF TRBV12-3/TRBV12-4 once TRBJ1-2 13 NA
TGTGCCAGTAGCCTGGGGACAGGGGGCCGGCAGCCCCAGCATTTT CASSLGTGGRQPQHF TRBV19 NA TRBJ1-5 15 TRBD1
TGTGCCAGCAGCGCTTATGGCGATGAGCAGTTCTTC CASSAYGDEQFF TRBV11-3 NA TRBJ2-1 12 NA
TGTGCCAGCAGCTCGGCTTTTGTGAGCGGGGAGACCCAGTACTTC CASSSAFVSGETQYF TRBV7-9 NA TRBJ2-5 15 NA
TGTGCCATCAGTGAGTCTGCTCCAATCTCCTACGAGCAGTACTTC CAISESAPISYEQYF TRBV10-3 NA TRBJ2-7 15 NA
TGTGCCAGCAGCTTATGGTCCGGGACAGCTCTGGGAGGCTACACCTTC CASSLWSGTALGGYTF TRBV7-9 NA TRBJ1-2 16 TRBD1
TGTGCCAGCAGCCCCACCTGGGTCCCCTACGAGCAGTACTTC CASSPTWVPYEQYF TRBV14 NA TRBJ2-7 14 NA
TGTGCCAGCAGCCCCGGCCGACCACTAACAGATACGCAGTATTTT CASSPGRPLTDTQYF TRBV14 few TRBJ2-3 15 NA
TGTGCCAGCAGTTACTCGGGAAGGTTCGGCACTGAAGCTTTCTTT CASSYSGRFGTEAFF TRBV6-6 NA TRBJ1-1 15 NA
TGTGCCAGCAGCTTCTGGGGGGGCGGCTCCTACGAGCAGTACTTC CASSFWGGGSYEQYF TRBV5-6 NA TRBJ2-7 15 NA
TGTGCCAGCAGCTATCGACTAGCGGATAACAATGAGCAGTTCTTC CASSYRLADNNEQFF TRBV7-3 NA TRBJ2-1 15 TRBD2
TGCGCCAGCAGTGCGGCGACTAGCGGGAGGACAGAGACCCAGTACTTC CASSAATSGRTETQYF TRBV10-1 NA TRBJ2-5 16 TRBD2
TGTGCCAGCGGTTGGGAGGAGGGACTAGCGGATACCGGGGAGCTGTTTTTT CASGWEEGLADTGELFF TRBV2 NA TRBJ2-2 17 TRBD2
TGTGCCAGCAGCAAAGAGGAACAGGGGGCTTGGGAGACCCAGTACTTC CASSKEEQGAWETQYF TRBV21-1 NA TRBJ2-5 16 NA
TGTGCCAGCAGCTTAGGGGGATCAGAGACCCAGTACTTC CASSLGGSETQYF TRBV5-4 NA TRBJ2-5 13 NA
TGTGCCAGTAGTCCGTACCGCCTAACAGGGCGGGCCACTGAAGCTTTCTTT CASSPYRLTGRATEAFF TRBV19 NA TRBJ1-1 17 NA
TGTGCCAGCAGTTTATTCCGGAACACTGAAGCTTTCTTT CASSLFRNTEAFF TRBV28 NA TRBJ1-1 13 NA